This T cell receptor beta chain was recovered during a study of cytomegalovirus exposure and HLA in healthy donors. Whole-study findings and limits: It is likely that the observed cluster of highly shared sequence variants was a sequencing artifact. In a later analysis, across HLA loci, associated TCR counts were highest for DRB1, lowest for HLA-C. Donors were assumed by presence/absence analyses to have roughly uniform sequencing depth. Reported performance of the classifier showed diagnosis of cytomegalovirus status with high specificity and sensitivity.

The PCR contained 60 Vbeta and 13 Jbeta primers. Data came from immunoSEQ multiplex PCR; TCRdb stores just in-frame clones and leaves some out. The sample has roughly 240,000 clones, around 76% seen once. With respect to this clone: Its antigen is currently unknown.

V dropped 3 bases and J dropped 3; count of bases not matched to a gene: 8. The germline V gene encodes CDR1 WSHSY and CDR2 SAAADI. The CDR3 extends over 16 amino acids. The chain is built from TRBV10-2 and TRBJ2-7, with TRBD2 matching 10 bases. The sequence was obtained from a woman in her 40s in good health and CMV-seropositive. Sequences were obtained from PBMCs. CDR3 DNA sequence: TGCGCCAGCAGTGAAAGGCTAGCGGGAGCCATCTACGAGCAGTACTTC. The encoded protein is CASSERLAGAIYEQYF.